Here is one T cell receptor (beta chain) with its context. Its antigen is currently unknown. TRB was amplified from roughly 270 ng of peripheral blood genomic DNA per sample. TRB was amplified by touch-down multiplex PCR, primer pools A and B combined. Using the multiplex PCR reads, TCRdb records one entry per CDR3 protein without DNA. Its clone listing holds roughly 2,700 distinct CDR3 sequences. This entry comes from a study of T cell clusters in autoimmune cytopenias. General observations from the study: Compared with active autoimmune hepatitis patients, healthy donors showed about 3-fold more exclusive TRB clusters. Primary autoimmune cytopenia patients seemingly lacked the physiological T cell clusters found in healthy donors. TRB repertoire shifts in secondary cytopenia and chronic lymphocytic leukemia mostly reflected lymphoma, not autoimmunity. The cluster-lack signature was not seen for secondary cytopenia versus chronic lymphocytic leukemia.

Germline V lookup: CDR1 MGHRA, CDR2 YSYEKL. The CDR3 length is 15 residues. The sequencing sample was made of peripheral blood. The sequence was collected from a human donor with an autoimmune cytopenia or autoimmune hepatitis (not recorded which). This rearrangement joins TRBV4-1 to TRBJ1-1; absent DNA, TCRdb's TRBD1 call cannot be checked. The CDR3 protein is CASSQVSPVNTEAFF.